This note documents a single T cell receptor beta chain sequence. The sample comes from a study of T cell changes during pregnancy in multiple sclerosis. Sequencing used immunoSEQ multiplex PCR; TCRdb keeps in-frame clones, though not all of them. This table has 100,000 or so clones, about nine tenths appearing once. V was shortened by 11 bases and J by 5 bases, with 18 bases between the two germline ends. Germline loops: CDR1 MDHEN, CDR2 SYDVKM. The CDR3 covers 13 residues. The sequence was collected from a female donor in good health, enrolled as a control in a pregnancy study. Sequencing was performed on peripheral blood, taken in the second trimester of pregnancy. The chain is built from TRBV28 and TRBJ1-1; perhaps TRBD1 as D (6 bases). The CDR3 sequence: CAGPGEGATEAFF. The CDR3 nucleotides are TGTGCCGGACCAGGGGAAGGGGCGACTGAAGCTTTCTTT.